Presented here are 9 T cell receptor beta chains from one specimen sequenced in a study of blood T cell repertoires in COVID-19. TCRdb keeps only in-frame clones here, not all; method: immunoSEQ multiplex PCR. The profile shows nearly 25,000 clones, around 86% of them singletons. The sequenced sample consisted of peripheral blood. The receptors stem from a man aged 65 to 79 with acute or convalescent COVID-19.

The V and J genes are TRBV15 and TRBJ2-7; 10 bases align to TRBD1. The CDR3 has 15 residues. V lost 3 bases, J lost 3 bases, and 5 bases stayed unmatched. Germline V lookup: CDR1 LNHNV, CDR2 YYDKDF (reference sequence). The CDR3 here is CATSREGQGFYEQYF. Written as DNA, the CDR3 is TGTGCCACCAGCAGGGAGGGACAGGGGTTCTACGAGCAGTACTTC.

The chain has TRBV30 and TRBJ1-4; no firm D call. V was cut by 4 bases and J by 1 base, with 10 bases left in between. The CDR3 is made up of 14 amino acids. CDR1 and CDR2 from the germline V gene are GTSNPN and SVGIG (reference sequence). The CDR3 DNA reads TGTGCCTGGACAAGTAGTGGAACTAATGAAAAACTGTTTTTT. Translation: CAWTSSGTNEKLFF.

The chain's CDR3 is CASSPRSINSYEQYF. For the CDR3, the DNA is TGTGCCAGCAGTCCGCGGTCAATTAACTCCTACGAGCAGTACTTC. V gene TRBV6-5 combines with J gene TRBJ2-7; D gene uncertain. Trimming took 5 bases from V and 0 from J, leaving 14 bases between them. CDR3 length equals 15 residues. The V gene's germline CDR1 is MNHEY and CDR2 SVGAGI.

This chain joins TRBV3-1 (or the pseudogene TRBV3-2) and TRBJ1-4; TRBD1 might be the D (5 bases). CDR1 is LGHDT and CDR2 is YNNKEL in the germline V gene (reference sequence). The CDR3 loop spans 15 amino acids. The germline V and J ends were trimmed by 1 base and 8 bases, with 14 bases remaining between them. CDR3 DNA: TGTGCCAGCAGCCAAGGTGGGGCAGGATGGGAAAAACTGTTTTTT. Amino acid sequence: CASSQGGAGWEKLFF.

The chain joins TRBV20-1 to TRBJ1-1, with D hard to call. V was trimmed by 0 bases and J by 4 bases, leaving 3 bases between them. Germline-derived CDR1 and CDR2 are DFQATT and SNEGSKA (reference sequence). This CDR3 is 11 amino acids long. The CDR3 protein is CSARDSTEAFF. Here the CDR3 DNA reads TGCAGTGCTAGAGATAGCACTGAAGCTTTCTTT.

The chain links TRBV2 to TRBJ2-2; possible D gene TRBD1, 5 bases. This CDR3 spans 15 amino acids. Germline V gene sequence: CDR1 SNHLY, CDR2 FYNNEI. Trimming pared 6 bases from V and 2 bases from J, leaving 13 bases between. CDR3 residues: CASRPTTVNTGELFF. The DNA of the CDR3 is TGTGCCAGCAGGCCTACGACAGTTAACACCGGGGAGCTGTTTTTT.

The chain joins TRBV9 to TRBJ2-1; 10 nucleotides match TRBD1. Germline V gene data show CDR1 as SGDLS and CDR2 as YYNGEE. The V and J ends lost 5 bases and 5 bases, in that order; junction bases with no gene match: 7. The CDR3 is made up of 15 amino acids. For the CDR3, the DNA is TGTGCCAGCAGTACCTCGGGACAGGGGAACAATGAGCAGTTCTTC. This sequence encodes CASSTSGQGNNEQFF.

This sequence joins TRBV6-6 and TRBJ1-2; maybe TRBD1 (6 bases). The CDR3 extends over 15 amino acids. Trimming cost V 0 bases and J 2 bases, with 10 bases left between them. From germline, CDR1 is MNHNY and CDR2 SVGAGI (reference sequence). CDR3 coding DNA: TGTGCCAGCAGTTACTCGACAGGTACCAACTATGGCTACACCTTC. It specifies CASSYSTGTNYGYTF.

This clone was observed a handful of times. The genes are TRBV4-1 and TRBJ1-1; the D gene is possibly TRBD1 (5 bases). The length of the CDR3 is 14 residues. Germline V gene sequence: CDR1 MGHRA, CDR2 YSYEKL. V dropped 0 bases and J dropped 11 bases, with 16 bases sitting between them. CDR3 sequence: CASSQEETARRAFF. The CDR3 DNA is TGCGCCAGCAGCCAAGAAGAGACAGCTCGAAGGGCTTTCTTT.